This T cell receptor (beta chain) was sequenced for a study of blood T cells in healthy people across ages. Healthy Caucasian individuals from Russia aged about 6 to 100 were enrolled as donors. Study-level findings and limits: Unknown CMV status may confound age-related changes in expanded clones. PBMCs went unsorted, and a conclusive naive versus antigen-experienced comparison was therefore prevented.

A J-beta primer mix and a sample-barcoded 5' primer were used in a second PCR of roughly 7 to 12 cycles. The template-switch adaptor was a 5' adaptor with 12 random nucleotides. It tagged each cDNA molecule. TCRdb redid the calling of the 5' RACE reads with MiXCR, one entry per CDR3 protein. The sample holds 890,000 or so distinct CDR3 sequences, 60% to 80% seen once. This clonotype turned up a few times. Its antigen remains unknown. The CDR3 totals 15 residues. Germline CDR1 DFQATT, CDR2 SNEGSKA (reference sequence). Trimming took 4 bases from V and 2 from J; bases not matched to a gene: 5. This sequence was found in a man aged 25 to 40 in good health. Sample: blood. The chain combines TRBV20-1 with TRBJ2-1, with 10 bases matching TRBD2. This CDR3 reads CSATLSGGTYNEQFF. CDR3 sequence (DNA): TGCAGTGCTACACTTAGCGGGGGGACCTACAATGAGCAGTTCTTC.